This note documents a single T cell receptor (beta chain) sequence. What it recognizes is unknown. CDR1 and CDR2 from the germline V gene are SQVTM and ANQGSEA. J gave up 3 bases and V 5 bases, and 12 bases lay outside the gene matches. The CDR3 covers 15 residues. The sample belongs to a study of cytomegalovirus exposure and HLA in healthy donors. The study's findings and limits: With DRB1 most and HLA-C fewest, TCR association rates differed between HLA loci in a later analysis. TRBV6-2, TRBV6-3 and some other V segments were unresolvable in 87-base-pair reads.

PCR involved 60 Vbeta and 13 Jbeta primers. Here immunoSEQ multiplex PCR was the method, and the copy in TCRdb shows in-frame clones only, minus some. The sample carries approximately 160,000 clones, just under 80% recorded once. The specimen was PBMCs. This TCR came from a woman in her forties or fifties in good health and CMV-seropositive. The V and J genes are TRBV29-1 and TRBJ2-7, with 8 bases matching TRBD1. CDR3 nucleotides: TGCAGCGTTCATACATCCCCACAGGGGGGCTACGAGCAGTACTTC. Translated, it gives CSVHTSPQGGYEQYF.